This T cell receptor beta chain was retrieved from a study of shared clonotypes between healthy human individuals. Study context: Every donor yielded three CD4 naive, three CD4 memory, two CD8 naive and one CD8 memory plate. Study-wide results and caveats: Against clonotypes common to all four donors, non-shared ones had lower generation probabilities. Limitation of the genetic and exposure-history diversity represented came from the few donors.

CD45RO negativity and positive selection for CCR7 defined naive CD8 cells, a population that excluded terminally differentiated effector memory CD45RA+ cells. V lost 8 bases and J 0 bases, leaving 14 bases between the germline ends. The CDR3 consists of 14 residues. Germline CDR1 MDHEN, CDR2 SYDVKM. Profiling relied on immunoSEQ multiplex PCR, and the TCRdb table lists in-frame clones only, not all of them. Seen here are roughly 550,000 clones, over 95% observed once, and the top ten hold 0.1% to 0.11%. On this clone: Its matching antigen is unknown.

Sequencing used naive CD8+ T cells sorted from blood. The TCR originated in a woman aged 30 to 39 in good health. The rearrangement joins TRBV28 to TRBJ2-7; D uncertain. The CDR3 here is CASLRSRSSYEQYF. In DNA form, the CDR3 reads TGTGCCAGCCTCCGCTCAAGGAGCTCCTACGAGCAGTACTTC.